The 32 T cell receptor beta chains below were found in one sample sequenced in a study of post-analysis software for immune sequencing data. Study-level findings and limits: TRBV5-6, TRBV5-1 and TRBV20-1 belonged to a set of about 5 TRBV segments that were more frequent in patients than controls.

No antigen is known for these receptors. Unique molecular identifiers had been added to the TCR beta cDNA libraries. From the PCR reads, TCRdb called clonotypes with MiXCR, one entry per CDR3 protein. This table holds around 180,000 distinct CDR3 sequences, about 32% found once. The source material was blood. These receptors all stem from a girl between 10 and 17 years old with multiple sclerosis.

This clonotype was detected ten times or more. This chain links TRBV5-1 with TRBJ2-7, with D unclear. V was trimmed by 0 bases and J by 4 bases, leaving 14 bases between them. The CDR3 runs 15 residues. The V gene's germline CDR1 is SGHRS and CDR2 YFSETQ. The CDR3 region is CASSLGVSAWYEQYF. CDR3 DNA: TGCGCCAGCAGCTTGGGTGTATCTGCGTGGTACGAGCAGTACTTC. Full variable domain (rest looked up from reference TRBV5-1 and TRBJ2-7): KAGVTQTPRYLIKTRGQQVTLSCSPISGHRSVSWYQQTPGQGLQFLFEYFSETQRNKGNFPGRFSGRQFSNSRSEMNVSTLELGDSALYLCASSLGVSAWYEQYFGPGTRLTVT.

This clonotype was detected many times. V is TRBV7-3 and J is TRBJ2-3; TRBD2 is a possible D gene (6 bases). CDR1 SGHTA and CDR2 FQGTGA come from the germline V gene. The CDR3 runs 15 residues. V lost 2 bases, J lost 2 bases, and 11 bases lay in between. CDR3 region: CASSLGGDDTDTQYF. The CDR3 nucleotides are TGTGCCAGCAGCTTAGGAGGGGATGACACAGATACGCAGTATTTT.

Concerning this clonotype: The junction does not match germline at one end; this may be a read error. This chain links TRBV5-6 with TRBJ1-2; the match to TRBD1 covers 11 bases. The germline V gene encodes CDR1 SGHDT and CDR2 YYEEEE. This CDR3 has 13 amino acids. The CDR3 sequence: CAGSPGQGVGYTF. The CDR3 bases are TGTGCCGGCAGCCCGGGACAGGGGGTGGGCTACACCTTC.

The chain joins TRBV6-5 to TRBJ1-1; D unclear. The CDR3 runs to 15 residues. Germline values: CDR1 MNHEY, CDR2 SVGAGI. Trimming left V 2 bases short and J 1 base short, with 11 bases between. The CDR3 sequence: CASSYEGMRNTEAFF. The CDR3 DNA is TGTGCCAGCAGTTACGAAGGGATGCGGAACACTGAAGCTTTCTTT.

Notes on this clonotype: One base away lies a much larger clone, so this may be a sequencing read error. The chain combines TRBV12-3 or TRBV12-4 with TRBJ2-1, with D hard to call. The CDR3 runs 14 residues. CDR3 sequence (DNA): TGTGCCAGCAGTTTGCGCTTGGCCTACGATGAGCAGTTCTTC. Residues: CASSLRLAYDEQFF.

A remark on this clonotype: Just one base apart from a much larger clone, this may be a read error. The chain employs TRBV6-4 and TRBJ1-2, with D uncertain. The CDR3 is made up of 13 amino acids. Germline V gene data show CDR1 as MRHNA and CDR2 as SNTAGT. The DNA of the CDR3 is TGTGTCAGCAGTGACGAGCCCGGCCGGGGCTACACCTTC. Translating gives CVSSDEPGRGYTF.

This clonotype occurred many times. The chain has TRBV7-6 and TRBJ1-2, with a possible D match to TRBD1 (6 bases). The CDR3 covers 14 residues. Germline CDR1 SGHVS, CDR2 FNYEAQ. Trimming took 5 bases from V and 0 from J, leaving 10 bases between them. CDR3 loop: CASSPRGTNYGYTF. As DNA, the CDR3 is TGTGCCAGCAGCCCTAGGGGGACTAACTATGGCTACACCTTC.

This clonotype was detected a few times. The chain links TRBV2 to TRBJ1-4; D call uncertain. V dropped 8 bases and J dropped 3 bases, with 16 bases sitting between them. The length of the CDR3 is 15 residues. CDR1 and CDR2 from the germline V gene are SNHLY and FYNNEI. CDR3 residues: CASDFVRTANEKLFF. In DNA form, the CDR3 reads TGTGCCAGCGACTTTGTGCGCACGGCTAATGAAAAACTGTTTTTT.

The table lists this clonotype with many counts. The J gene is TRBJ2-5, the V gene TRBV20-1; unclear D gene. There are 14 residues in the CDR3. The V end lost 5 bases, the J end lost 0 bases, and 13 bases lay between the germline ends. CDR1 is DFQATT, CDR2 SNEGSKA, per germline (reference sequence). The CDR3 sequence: CSARALSHQETQYF. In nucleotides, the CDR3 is TGCAGTGCTCGAGCCCTCAGTCACCAAGAGACCCAGTACTTC.

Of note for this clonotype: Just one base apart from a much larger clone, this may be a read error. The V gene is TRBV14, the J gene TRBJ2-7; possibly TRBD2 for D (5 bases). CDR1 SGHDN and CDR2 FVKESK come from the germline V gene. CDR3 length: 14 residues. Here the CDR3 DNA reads TGTGCCGGCAGCCATGGGAGCGGAACCTACGAGCAGTACTTC. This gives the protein CAGSHGSGTYEQYF.

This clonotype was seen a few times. CDR3: CASSLAGKDRMFF. As DNA, the CDR3 is TGCGCCAGCAGCTTGGCCGGGAAGGATCGAATGTTCTTC. The chain combines TRBV5-1 with TRBJ2-1; D possibly corresponds to TRBD2 (5 bases). Per germline, CDR1 SGHRS and CDR2 YFSETQ. The CDR3 extends over 13 amino acids. V lost 0 bases to trimming and J lost 15 bases, with 16 bases between them.

The CDR3: CASSIRGDEQYF. The DNA for the CDR3 is TGTGCCAGCAGTATAAGGGGCGATGAGCAGTACTTC. This chain links TRBV12-3 or TRBV12-4 with TRBJ2-4; TRBD1 is a possible D gene (5 bases). The V and J ends lost 5 bases and 13 bases respectively, with 15 bases between them. This CDR3 comprises 12 residues.

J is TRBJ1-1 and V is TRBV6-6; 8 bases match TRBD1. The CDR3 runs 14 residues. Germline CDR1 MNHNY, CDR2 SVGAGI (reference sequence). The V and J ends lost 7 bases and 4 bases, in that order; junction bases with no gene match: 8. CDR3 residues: CASIRAGQGTEAFF. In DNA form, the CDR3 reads TGTGCCAGCATCCGGGCTGGACAGGGCACTGAAGCTTTCTTT.

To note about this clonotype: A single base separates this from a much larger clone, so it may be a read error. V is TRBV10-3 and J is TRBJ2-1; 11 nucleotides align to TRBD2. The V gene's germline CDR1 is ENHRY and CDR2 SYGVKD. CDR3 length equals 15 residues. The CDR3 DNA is TGTGCCATCAGCCGTACTAGCGGGAGTTGGAATGAGCAGTTGTTC. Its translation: CAISRTSGSWNEQLF.

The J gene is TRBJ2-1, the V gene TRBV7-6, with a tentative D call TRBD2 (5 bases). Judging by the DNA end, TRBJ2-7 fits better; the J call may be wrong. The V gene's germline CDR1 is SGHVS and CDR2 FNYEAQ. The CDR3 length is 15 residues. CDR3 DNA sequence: TGTGCCAGCAGTTTACGGGGAGACCCCTACAATGAGCAGTACTTC. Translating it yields CASSLRGDPYNEQYF.

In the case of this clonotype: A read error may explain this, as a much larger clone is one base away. CDR3 bases: TGCGCCAGCAGCTTGGTTAGCGGCTACAATGAGCAGTTCTTC. It yields the protein CASSLVSGYNEQFF. V gene TRBV5-1 combines with J gene TRBJ2-1, with a weak D call TRBD2 (6 bases). V lost 0 bases to trimming and J lost 3 bases, with 7 bases between them. CDR1 is SGHRS, CDR2 YFSETQ, per germline. CDR3 size: 14 residues.

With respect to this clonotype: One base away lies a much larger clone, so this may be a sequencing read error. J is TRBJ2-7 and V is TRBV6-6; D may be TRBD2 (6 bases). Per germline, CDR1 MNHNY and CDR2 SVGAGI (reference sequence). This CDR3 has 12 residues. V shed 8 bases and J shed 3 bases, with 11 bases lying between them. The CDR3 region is CASSAGCYEQYF. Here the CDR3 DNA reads TGTGCCAGCTCGGCGGGATGCTACGAGCAGTACTTC.

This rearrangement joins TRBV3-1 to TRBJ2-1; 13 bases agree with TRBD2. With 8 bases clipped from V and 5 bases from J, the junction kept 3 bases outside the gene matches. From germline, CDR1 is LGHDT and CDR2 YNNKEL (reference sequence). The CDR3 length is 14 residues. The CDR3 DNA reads TGTGCCAGCGGGGGACTAGCGGGGAACAATGAGCAGTTCTTC. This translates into CASGGLAGNNEQFF.

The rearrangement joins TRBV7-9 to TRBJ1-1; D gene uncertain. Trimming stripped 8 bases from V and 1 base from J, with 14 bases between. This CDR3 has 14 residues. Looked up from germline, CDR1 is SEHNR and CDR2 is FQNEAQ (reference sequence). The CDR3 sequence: CASSPWFQNTEAFF. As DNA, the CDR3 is TGTGCCAGCTCCCCTTGGTTCCAGAACACTGAAGCTTTCTTT.

DNA of the CDR3: TGTGCCAGCAGCTGGACCGGGAAGAGCAGTGAGCAGTTCTTC. Residues: CASSWTGKSSEQFF. This sequence joins TRBV9 and TRBJ2-1; D is possibly TRBD2 (5 bases). This CDR3 spans 14 amino acids. Germline V gene data show CDR1 as SGDLS and CDR2 as YYNGEE. The V gene lost 4 bases and the J gene lost 9 bases, with 17 bases spanning the gap.

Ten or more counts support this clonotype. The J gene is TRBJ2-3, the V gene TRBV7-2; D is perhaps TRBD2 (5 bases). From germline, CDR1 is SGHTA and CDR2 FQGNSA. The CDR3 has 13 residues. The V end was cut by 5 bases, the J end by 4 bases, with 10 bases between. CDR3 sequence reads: CASSPRVADTQYF. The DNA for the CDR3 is TGTGCCAGCAGCCCGCGGGTAGCAGATACGCAGTATTTT.

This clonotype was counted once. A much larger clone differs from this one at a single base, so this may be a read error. The CDR3 sequence is CAGSFGASADTDTQYF. CDR3 in DNA: TGTGCCGGCAGCTTCGGGGCTAGCGCCGACACAGATACGCAGTATTTT. The chain is built from TRBV11-2 and TRBJ2-3; D may be TRBD2 (6 bases). Germline V gene sequence: CDR1 SGHAT, CDR2 FQNNGV. This CDR3 region has 16 residues.

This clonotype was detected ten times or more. The CDR3 loop reads CSASARVYGYTF. The DNA for the CDR3 is TGCAGTGCTAGTGCCAGGGTTTATGGCTACACCTTC. The V call is TRBV20-1, the J call TRBJ1-2; TRBD1 might be the D (5 bases). This CDR3 spans 12 amino acids. In germline, CDR1 is DFQATT, CDR2 SNEGSKA (reference sequence). The V end was cut by 3 bases, the J end by 5 bases, with 10 bases between.

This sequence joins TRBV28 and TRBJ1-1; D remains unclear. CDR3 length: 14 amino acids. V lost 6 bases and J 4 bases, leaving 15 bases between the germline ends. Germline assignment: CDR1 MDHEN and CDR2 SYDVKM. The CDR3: CASRTGSGVTEAFF. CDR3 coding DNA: TGTGCCAGCAGGACTGGGTCCGGGGTCACTGAAGCTTTCTTT.

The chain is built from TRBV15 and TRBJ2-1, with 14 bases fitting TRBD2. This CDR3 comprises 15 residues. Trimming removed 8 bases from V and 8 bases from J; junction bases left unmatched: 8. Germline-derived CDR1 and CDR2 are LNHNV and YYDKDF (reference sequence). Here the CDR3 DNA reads TGTGCCACCGGGGGACTAGCGGGAGCTGCAGATGAGCAGTTCTTC. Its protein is CATGGLAGAADEQFF.

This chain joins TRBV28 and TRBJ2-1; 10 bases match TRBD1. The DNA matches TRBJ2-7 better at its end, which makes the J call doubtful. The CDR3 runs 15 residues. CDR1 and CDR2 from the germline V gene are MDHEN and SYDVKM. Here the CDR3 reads CASSPTGGSYNEQYF. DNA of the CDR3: TGTGCCAGCAGCCCGACAGGGGGCTCCTACAATGAGCAGTACTTC.

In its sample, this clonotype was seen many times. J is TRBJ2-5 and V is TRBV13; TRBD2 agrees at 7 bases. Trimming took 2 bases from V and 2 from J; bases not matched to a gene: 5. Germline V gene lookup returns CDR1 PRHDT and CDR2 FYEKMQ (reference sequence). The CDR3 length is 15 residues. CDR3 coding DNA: TGTGCCAGCAGCTTATGGCGGGAGTCTCAAGAGACCCAGTACTTC. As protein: CASSLWRESQETQYF.

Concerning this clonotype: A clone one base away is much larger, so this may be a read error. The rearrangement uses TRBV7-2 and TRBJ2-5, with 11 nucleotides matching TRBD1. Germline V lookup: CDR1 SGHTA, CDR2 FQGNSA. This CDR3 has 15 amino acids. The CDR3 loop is CANSIPGTGGLTQYF. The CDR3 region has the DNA TGTGCCAACAGCATCCCCGGGACAGGGGGTTTGACCCAGTACTTC.

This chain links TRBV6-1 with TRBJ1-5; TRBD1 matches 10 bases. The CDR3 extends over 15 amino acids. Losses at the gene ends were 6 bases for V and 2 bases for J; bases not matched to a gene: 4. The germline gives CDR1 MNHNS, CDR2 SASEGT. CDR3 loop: CASRETGGGNQPQHF. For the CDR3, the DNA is TGTGCCAGCAGGGAGACAGGGGGCGGCAATCAGCCCCAGCATTTT.

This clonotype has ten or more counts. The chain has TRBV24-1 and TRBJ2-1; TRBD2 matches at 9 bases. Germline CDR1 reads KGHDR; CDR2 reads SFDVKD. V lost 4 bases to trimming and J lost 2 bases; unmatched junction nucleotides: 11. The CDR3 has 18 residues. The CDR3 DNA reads TGTGCCACCAGTGACTCTTCTCTTAGCGGGAGCCCCTACAATGAGCAGTTCTTC. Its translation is CATSDSSLSGSPYNEQFF.

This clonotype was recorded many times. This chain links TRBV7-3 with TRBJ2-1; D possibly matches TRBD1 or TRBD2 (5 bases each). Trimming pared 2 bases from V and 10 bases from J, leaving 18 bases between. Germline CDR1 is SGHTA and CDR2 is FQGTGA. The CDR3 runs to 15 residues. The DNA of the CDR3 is TGTGCCAGCAGCTTAGGGAGTCAGGGCTGGGGGGAGCAGTTCTTC. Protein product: CASSLGSQGWGEQFF.

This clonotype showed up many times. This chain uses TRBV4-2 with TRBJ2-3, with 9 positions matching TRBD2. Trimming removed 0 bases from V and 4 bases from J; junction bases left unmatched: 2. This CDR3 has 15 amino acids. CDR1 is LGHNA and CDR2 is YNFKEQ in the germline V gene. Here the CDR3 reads CASSQEREGPDTQYF. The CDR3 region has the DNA TGTGCCAGCAGCCAAGAGCGGGAGGGCCCAGATACGCAGTATTTT.